The rows below give T cell receptor beta chains drawn from one sample of a study of T-cell memory formation after mild COVID-19. Via MiXCR, TCRdb re-called the 5' RACE reads, giving one row per CDR3 protein. The sample records about 600,000 distinct CDR3 sequences, less than 25% being singletons. The sample comprised PBMCs or a T cell subset sorted from them (not recorded which). These receptors came from an adult woman who had mild COVID-19 (a few samples of this study predate the infection). Cell type and time point are not known. Both conserved end residues are trimmed from each CDR3. Clone size is shown for a subset of rows, as once, few, many or a class of expanded clone.

TRBV5-1,TRBJ2-7,12,NA,ASSAYAGAYEQY
TRBV6-5,TRBJ1-5,15,few,ASSYSITSTGNQPQH
TRBV7-3,TRBJ2-2,13,few,ASSFGRAPTGELF
TRBV12-3/TRBV12-4,TRBJ2-7,11,few,ASRPLGPYEQY
TRBV20-1,TRBJ2-7,11,NA,SARKTKAYEQY
TRBV5-1,TRBJ1-5,12,NA,ASSLAGAGQPQH
TRBV3-1,TRBJ2-5,14,NA,ASSPLWSLNQETQY
TRBV7-9,TRBJ1-2,14,NA,ASSRLDREGDYGYT
TRBV20-1,TRBJ2-7,12,NA,SANTRTGGAGQY
TRBV12-3/TRBV12-4,TRBJ1-5,11,NA,ASSKKGNQPQH
TRBV24-1,TRBJ2-1,10,NA,ATSGQGNGQF
TRBV18,TRBJ1-3,17,few,ASSPPSLSARGSGNTIY
TRBV4-1,TRBJ2-1,15,NA,ASSQVGTSGSRYEQF
TRBV11-2,TRBJ2-1,13,NA,ASSSFEAGDNEQF
TRBV14,TRBJ1-6,14,few,ASSQQGGSYNSPLH